Listed below are T cell receptor beta chains from one sample, sequenced in a study of blood T cells in healthy people across ages. TCRdb processed the 5' RACE reads anew with MiXCR; each CDR3 protein has one entry. The data show about 780,000 distinct CDR3 sequences, with about half seen just once and 15% to 20% held by the top ten. Source material: blood. Source of these receptors: a man older than 75 in good health. The CDR3 runs from the conserved cysteine through the conserved F or W. Part of the rows lack a size; the others show once, few, many or a class for expanded clones.

cdr3_length clone_size j_call v_call cdr3_aa
14 few TRBJ2-3 TRBV12-3/TRBV12-4 CASSRRRPTDTQYF
13 NA TRBJ1-4 TRBV20-1 CSAPSATNEKLFF
17 NA TRBJ2-7 TRBV20-1 CSARDFSGQTGPYEQYF
13 NA TRBJ1-2 TRBV29-1 CSVGGDGGSGYTF
14 NA TRBJ1-2 TRBV18 CASSSTDNNYGYTF
13 many TRBJ2-1 TRBV7-2 CASSLDRSNEQFF
16 NA TRBJ2-1 TRBV15 CATSRDRARTTIEQFF
16 NA TRBJ2-1 TRBV27 CASSPSSGAGENEQFF
14 NA TRBJ1-1 TRBV2 CASSLSEGATEAFF
15 few TRBJ1-5 TRBV29-1 CSVAAGAGSNQPQHF
16 few TRBJ2-5 TRBV10-3 CAISESIRRSQETQYF
14 few TRBJ2-7 TRBV5-1 CASSSDSSLYEQYF
15 NA TRBJ2-5 TRBV20-1 CSARDLRSDQETQYF
15 few TRBJ1-2 TRBV9 CASSLMDRATYGYTF
15 few TRBJ2-1 TRBV5-4 CASSSRTSGRNEQFF
13 NA TRBJ2-4 TRBV20-1 CSAEGPRDEKQYF
13 few TRBJ1-5 TRBV5-6 CASSRRGNQPQHF
15 NA TRBJ2-1 TRBV20-1 CSAGLLGGVRNEQFF
13 many TRBJ1-2 TRBV11-3 CASSLGADYGYTF
15 NA TRBJ2-7 TRBV7-2 CASSLDGQGWYEQYF
17 once TRBJ2-5 TRBV5-6 CASSLRGDADKAETQYF
14 NA TRBJ1-2 TRBV5-1 CASNWCTDYLGYTF
14 NA TRBJ2-1 TRBV11-2 CASSSLYGVNEQFF
15 few TRBJ2-1 TRBV7-9 CASSFSGRAVQEQFF
16 NA TRBJ1-6 TRBV4-1 CASSLDVSSYNSPLHF
16 NA TRBJ2-5 TRBV7-3 CASSFKGAESQETQYF
14 few TRBJ2-1 TRBV5-1 CASSLGPGSDEQFF
16 NA TRBJ2-1 TRBV9 CASSPRSGSGYNEQFF
12 NA TRBJ1-2 TRBV18 CASSGDLNGYTF